The clone carrying this T cell receptor (beta chain) was detected a few times. Its target is not known. This sample was taken from a study of T cell repertoires in cytomegalovirus infection. The V segment lost 6 bases and the J segment 3 bases; nucleotides outside the gene matches: 7. Germline CDR1 and CDR2: LGHDT and YNNKEL (reference sequence). There are 16 residues in the CDR3. Study findings and constraints: Summed public TCR beta family frequency identified CMV carriers bearing the relevant HLA.

TCRdb reprocessed the reads via MiXCR and lists one record per CDR3 protein. The table records about 530,000 distinct CDR3 sequences, about a quarter of them present only once. The sequence derives from a human donor in good health (CMV status not recorded). Some clones in this sample may be carry-over from other donors' samples. V is TRBV3-1 and J is TRBJ2-1; 11 bases are a match to TRBD2. The specimen sequenced was PBMCs. In nucleotides, the CDR3 is TGTGCCAGCAGGGCCACCGGGACTAGCGGCTACAATGAGCAGTTCTTC. Amino acid sequence: CASRATGTSGYNEQFF.